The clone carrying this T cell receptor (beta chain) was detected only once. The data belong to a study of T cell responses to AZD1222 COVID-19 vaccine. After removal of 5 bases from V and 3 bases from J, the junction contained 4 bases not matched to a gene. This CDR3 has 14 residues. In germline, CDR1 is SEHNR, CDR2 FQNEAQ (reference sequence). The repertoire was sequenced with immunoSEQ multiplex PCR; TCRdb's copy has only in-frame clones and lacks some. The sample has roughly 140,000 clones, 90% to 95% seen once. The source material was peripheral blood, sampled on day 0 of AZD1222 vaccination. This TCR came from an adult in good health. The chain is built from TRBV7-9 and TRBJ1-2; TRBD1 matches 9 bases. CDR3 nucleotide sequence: TGTGCCAGCAGCATGGGACAGGGAGACTATGGCTACACCTTC. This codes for CASSMGQGDYGYTF.